The 15 T cell receptor beta chains presented below share a single source sample, sequenced in a study of blood T cell repertoires in COVID-19. Sequencing was performed with immunoSEQ multiplex PCR; in TCRdb, only in-frame clones are kept and a portion is missing. The sample carries around 380,000 clones, over 75% recorded once. Sequencing was performed on PBMCs or T cells enriched from blood (not recorded which). The receptor set was obtained from a man aged 25-45 years who had recovered from COVID-19.

This chain joins TRBV5-4 and TRBJ2-4; 7 positions agree with TRBD1. The ends lost 4 bases at V and 8 bases at J; junction bases unmatched: 12. CDR3 length: 15 amino acids. Germline lookup yields CDR1 SGHNT and CDR2 YYREEE (reference sequence). For the CDR3, the DNA is TGTGCCAGCAGCACGGGACAGAACCGGATTGACATTCAGTACTTC. It is translated as CASSTGQNRIDIQYF.

The CDR3 sequence: CASSALGWDRGTEAFF. CDR3 DNA sequence: TGTGCCAGCAGTGCACTGGGATGGGACAGGGGAACTGAAGCTTTCTTT. V and J are TRBV6-1 and TRBJ1-1; 10 nucleotides line up with TRBD1. This CDR3 is 16 amino acids long. The germline CDR1 and CDR2 sequences are MNHNS and SASEGT. Unmatched junction bases numbered 10, after V lost 4 bases and J lost 5 bases.

This clone was seen at least ten times. The chain carries TRBV29-1 and TRBJ2-3, with TRBD2 as a possible D gene (5 bases). Between the trimmed V and J ends, which lost 8 bases and 3 bases, there was a span of 9 bases. Germline V gives CDR1 SQVTM, CDR2 ANQGSEA. The length of the CDR3 is 11 residues. Here the CDR3 reads CSLAGTDTQYF. CDR3 nucleotides: TGCAGCCTAGCAGGAACAGATACGCAGTATTTT.

This chain connects TRBV5-1 to TRBJ1-5, with TRBD1 matching 9 bases. This CDR3 is 16 amino acids long. Germline V gives CDR1 SGHRS, CDR2 YFSETQ. V was pared by 0 bases and J by 6 bases, with 7 bases of the junction left unmatched. The CDR3 DNA follows: TGCGCCAGCAGCTTGGGTGATACAGGGGGCGGTCAGCCCCAGCATTTT. This codes for CASSLGDTGGGQPQHF.

This clone was detected only a few times. The chain uses TRBV5-6 and TRBJ2-1; possibly TRBD2 for D (5 bases). Germline V lookup: CDR1 SGHDT, CDR2 YYEEEE. The CDR3 consists of 17 residues. V was pared by 4 bases and J by 1 base, with 18 bases between. In DNA, the CDR3 is TGTGCCAGCAGCCCCTTTTTGGAAGCGGCATCCTACAATGAGCAGTTCTTC. It specifies CASSPFLEAASYNEQFF.

The chain recombines TRBV5-4 with TRBJ1-4; the D gene is possibly TRBD1 (5 bases). With 2 bases removed from V and 0 bases from J, the gap between germline ends came to 14 bases. The CDR3 loop spans 17 amino acids. Germline values: CDR1 SGHNT, CDR2 YYREEE (reference sequence). CDR3 sequence reads: CASSFKGALATNEKLFF. CDR3 DNA sequence: TGTGCCAGCAGCTTTAAAGGGGCCCTTGCAACTAATGAAAAACTGTTTTTT.

V gene TRBV11-2 combines with J gene TRBJ1-1; 7 bases line up with TRBD1. J lost 10 bases, V lost 0 bases, and 20 bases had no gene match. CDR1 SGHAT and CDR2 FQNNGV come from the germline V gene. CDR3 length: 18 amino acids. CDR3 in DNA: TGTGCCAGCAGCTTAGATCTGGGGGTGGGACAGCCTCTCGGGAGAGCTTTCTTT. Translation gives CASSLDLGVGQPLGRAFF.

This rearrangement joins TRBV7-2 to TRBJ1-3; 8 nucleotides line up with TRBD1. The V gene end was trimmed by 1 base and the J gene end by 0 bases; junction bases not matched to a gene: 2. Germline V lookup: CDR1 SGHTA, CDR2 FQGNSA. The CDR3 length is 16 residues. The CDR3 bases are TGTGCCAGCAGCTTAGGACAGGGGATCTCTGGAAACACCATATATTTT. The encoded protein is CASSLGQGISGNTIYF.

V gene TRBV6-5 combines with J gene TRBJ1-5; a possible D gene is TRBD1 (6 bases). The V end lost 8 bases, the J end lost 5 bases, and 16 bases lay between the germline ends. The germline V gene encodes CDR1 MNHEY and CDR2 SVGAGI. This CDR3 has 14 amino acids. The CDR3 protein is CASDPSQGYQPQHF. In nucleotides, the CDR3 is TGTGCCAGCGACCCCTCACAGGGCTATCAGCCCCAGCATTTT.

The J gene is TRBJ1-2, the V gene TRBV11-2; 9 bases map to TRBD1. Germline V gene data show CDR1 as SGHAT and CDR2 as FQNNGV. The CDR3 is 14 residues long. The junction had 5 bases not matched to a gene; V was cut back by 1 base and J by 8 bases. The CDR3 sequence is CASSLGDRARGYTF. The DNA of the CDR3 is TGTGCCAGCAGCTTAGGGGACAGGGCTCGCGGCTACACCTTC. The full variable domain, its missing parts supplied by reference TRBV11-2 and TRBJ1-2, is EAGVAQSPRYKIIEKRQSVAFWCNPISGHATLYWYQQILGQGPKLLIQFQNNGVVDDSQLPKDRFSAERLKGVDSTLKIQPAKLEDSAVYLCASSLGDRARGYTFGSGTRLTVV.

The rearrangement joins TRBV5-6 to TRBJ2-5, with 7 bases identical to TRBD1. The length of the CDR3 is 15 residues. From germline, CDR1 is SGHDT and CDR2 YYEEEE. Germline trimming cut 4 bases from V and 5 bases from J; bases unmatched to any gene: 11. CDR3 DNA sequence: TGTGCCAGCAGCGACCCGACAGTCAGGGGGGAGACCCAGTACTTC. This sequence encodes CASSDPTVRGETQYF.

The chain links TRBV21-1 to TRBJ1-3; the table calls TRBD1, which could not be checked here. TRBV21-1 is recorded as a pseudogene. This CDR3 contains 14 residues. The CDR3 bases are TGTGCCAGCCGGGACAGCCACTCTGGAAACACCATATATTTT. Its protein is CASRDSHSGNTIYF.

The V and J genes are TRBV20-1 and TRBJ2-1; TRBD2 aligns across 12 bases. Germline V gives CDR1 DFQATT, CDR2 SNEGSKA (reference sequence). The V segment lost 3 bases and the J segment 3 bases; nucleotides outside the gene matches: 9. There are 17 residues in the CDR3. The CDR3 DNA reads TGCAGTGCTAGTGTCCCTAGCGGGGGGGCCTTCTACAATGAGCAGTTCTTC. Translation: CSASVPSGGAFYNEQFF.

The chain recombines TRBV2 with TRBJ2-3; unclear D gene. V was trimmed by 8 bases and J by 0 bases, leaving 9 bases between them. Germline CDR1 SNHLY, CDR2 FYNNEI. This CDR3 is built from 13 residues. This chain's CDR3 is CASRRGSTDTQYF. CDR3 DNA sequence: TGTGCCAGCCGCCGAGGAAGCACAGATACGCAGTATTTT.

This clone was found once. The chain carries TRBV30 and TRBJ1-2, with D perhaps TRBD1 (5 bases). V lost 1 base, J lost 3 bases, and 12 bases lay in between. CDR3 size: 14 residues. CDR1 is GTSNPN and CDR2 is SVGIG in the germline V gene (reference sequence). The CDR3 is CAWSASGGYYGYTF. CDR3 in DNA: TGTGCCTGGAGTGCCTCGGGGGGTTACTATGGCTACACCTTC.